The 28 T cell receptor beta chains below come from one sample, sequenced in a study of graft-versus-host responses after intestinal transplantation. There were about 200,000 CFSE-labeled responder cells plated together with about 200,000 irradiated, violet-dye-labeled stimulator cells. Sequencing used immunoSEQ multiplex PCR; TCRdb keeps in-frame clones, though not all of them. The table has approximately 10,000 clones, around a third seen once. The source was alloreactive CD8+ T cells from a mixed lymphocyte reaction culture, collected before intestinal transplant. Sample subset: CFSE-low proliferating T cells sorted from approximately 6-day pre-transplant mixed lymphocyte reaction (GvH or HvG direction). All receptors come from a human patient who received an intestinal transplant.

The chain combines TRBV28 with TRBJ2-5; TRBD1 matches at 10 bases. The end of the DNA is better explained by TRBJ2-7, so the J call may be wrong. Germline loops: CDR1 MDHEN, CDR2 SYDVKM. The CDR3 is 18 residues long. The CDR3 nucleotides read TGTGCCAGCAGTTTTACCCTTTCCGGGACAGGGGTTTTCTACGAGCAGTACTTC. Amino acids: CASSFTLSGTGVFYEQYF.

By share, this clone ranks as medium-sized. The chain recombines TRBV2 with TRBJ2-3, with D possibly TRBD1 on 6 matching bases. The CDR3 is 15 amino acids. The germline V gene has CDR1 SNHLY and CDR2 FYNNEI. The V end lost 4 bases, the J end lost 3 bases, and 14 bases lay between the germline ends. The CDR3 region has the DNA TGTGCCAGCAGTGGTGAGGCAGGGGCTACAGATACGCAGTATTTT. Translating it yields CASSGEAGATDTQYF.

The genes are TRBV6-6 and TRBJ2-7; 7 bases line up with TRBD1. V was pared by 0 bases and J by 2 bases, with 7 bases of the junction left unmatched. This CDR3 region has 16 residues. CDR1 and CDR2 from the germline V gene are MNHNY and SVGAGI (reference sequence). As DNA, the CDR3 is TGTGCCAGCAGTTACTCTGGGGACAGACCGACCTACGAGCAGTACTTC. Translated, it gives CASSYSGDRPTYEQYF.

V usage is TRBV2 and J usage is TRBJ2-7; 7 nucleotides match TRBD2. This CDR3 region has 17 residues. Germline assignment: CDR1 SNHLY and CDR2 FYNNEI. The V segment lost 1 base and the J segment 3 bases; nucleotides outside the gene matches: 12. This CDR3 is CASSEGDYLWGDYEQYF. CDR3 nucleotides: TGTGCCAGCAGTGAAGGGGACTACCTTTGGGGCGACTACGAGCAGTACTTC.

The chain is built from TRBV5-1 and TRBJ2-5, with 10 bases identical to TRBD2. The CDR3 has 16 amino acids. Germline-derived CDR1 and CDR2 are SGHRS and YFSETQ. With 6 bases clipped from V and 2 bases from J, the junction kept 10 bases outside the gene matches. The CDR3 is CASNWNSGGLQETQYF. CDR3 nucleotides: TGCGCCAGCAACTGGAATAGCGGGGGGCTACAAGAGACCCAGTACTTC.

This chain links TRBV6-5 with TRBJ2-6; a weak D match, TRBD1 (5 bases). Trimming removed 3 bases from V and 6 bases from J, with 15 bases in between. Germline CDR1 MNHEY, CDR2 SVGAGI. The CDR3 runs 16 residues. CDR3 nucleotides: TGTGCCAGCAGTTATTCATGGCGACAGCAGGCCAACGTCCTGACTTTC. Its translation: CASSYSWRQQANVLTF.

This chain connects TRBV9 to TRBJ2-3; D is perhaps TRBD2 (6 bases). Germline values: CDR1 SGDLS, CDR2 YYNGEE. The CDR3 is made up of 14 amino acids. The ends were cut back, 5 bases at V and 0 bases at J, with 10 bases in the middle. The chain's CDR3 is CASSGGGSTDTQYF. CDR3 coding DNA: TGTGCCAGCAGTGGGGGAGGTAGCACAGATACGCAGTATTTT.

This clone is a singleton in its sample. The chain carries TRBV13 and TRBJ2-7; 11 nucleotides line up with TRBD2. The CDR3 is made up of 12 amino acids. Germline V lookup: CDR1 PRHDT, CDR2 FYEKMQ (reference sequence). V was pared by 5 bases and J by 9 bases, with 3 bases of the junction left unmatched. The CDR3 loop reads CASSLTSGGQYF. CDR3 bases: TGTGCCAGCAGCCTCACTAGCGGGGGGCAGTACTTC.

This clone rates as medium-sized. This chain joins TRBV28 and TRBJ1-5; TRBD1 aligns across 10 bases. Germline V lookup: CDR1 MDHEN, CDR2 SYDVKM. Trimming at V came to 2 bases and at J to 6 bases, leaving 7 bases not matched to a gene. The CDR3 is 16 residues long. CDR3 sequence (DNA): TGTGCCAGCAGTTTACCAAGGACAGGGGGTTCTCAGCCCCAGCATTTT. Protein sequence: CASSLPRTGGSQPQHF.

The gene calls are TRBV4-2 and TRBJ2-7, with 10 bases lining up with TRBD2. The junction had 3 bases not matched to a gene; V was cut back by 0 bases and J by 4 bases. Per the germline V gene, CDR1 is LGHNA and CDR2 is YNFKEQ. CDR3 size: 15 residues. In DNA form, the CDR3 reads TGTGCCAGCAGCCAAGAGGCTAGCGGGAGTTACGAGCAGTACTTC. Encoded protein: CASSQEASGSYEQYF.

The chain links TRBV9 to TRBJ1-1, with 10 bases aligning to TRBD1. The CDR3 is made up of 15 amino acids. Germline V gene data show CDR1 as SGDLS and CDR2 as YYNGEE. The V gene end was trimmed by 3 bases and the J gene end by 4 bases; junction bases not matched to a gene: 6. Written as DNA, the CDR3 is TGTGCCAGCAGCGGGGGACAGGGGAAGGCCACTGAAGCTTTCTTT. Translating gives CASSGGQGKATEAFF. The full variable domain, in which reference TRBV9 and TRBJ1-1 provide the parts outside the CDR3, is DSGVTQTPKHLITATGQRVTLRCSPRSGDLSVYWYQQSLDQGLQFLIQYYNGEERAKGNILERFSAQQFPDLHSELNLSSLELGDSALYFCASSGGQGKATEAFFGQGTRLTVV.

The chain has TRBV27 and TRBJ1-2, with 9 nucleotides matching TRBD1. Germline V gene lookup returns CDR1 MNHEY and CDR2 SMNVEV (reference sequence). The CDR3 spans 13 residues. Trimming cost V 2 bases and J 8 bases; bases outside gene matches: 3. CDR3: CASSLRTGDGYTF. The DNA for the CDR3 is TGTGCCAGCAGTTTACGGACAGGGGACGGCTACACCTTC.

V gene TRBV6-5 combines with J gene TRBJ2-5; the D is unclear. The ends were cut back, 3 bases at V and 5 bases at J, with 16 bases in the middle. Germline assignment: CDR1 MNHEY and CDR2 SVGAGI. This CDR3 has 15 amino acids. The CDR3 nucleotides are TGTGCCAGCAGTTATTCATGGTTCGGGTGGGAGACCCAGTACTTC. It codes for CASSYSWFGWETQYF.

V gene TRBV7-9 combines with J gene TRBJ1-1; 7 bases agree with TRBD1. V gave up 5 bases and J gave up 0 bases; unmatched junction bases: 6. The CDR3 extends over 15 amino acids. Germline V CDR1 and CDR2: SEHNR, FQNEAQ (reference sequence). The DNA of the CDR3 is TGTGCCAGCAGCGCCCGACAGGGTCTGAACACTGAAGCTTTCTTT. This translates into CASSARQGLNTEAFF.

The chain joins TRBV10-1 to TRBJ2-3, with 10 positions matching TRBD2. The V gene's germline CDR1 is WNHNN and CDR2 SYGVQD (reference sequence). J was trimmed by 4 bases and V by 2 bases; bases with no gene match: 6. The CDR3 runs to 16 residues. The CDR3 DNA follows: TGCGCCAGCAGTGAGGGGTCCCTAGCGGGAGCAGATACGCAGTATTTT. Translated, it gives CASSEGSLAGADTQYF.

There are a few counts of this clone. CDR3 protein: CSVEAWGDPPSGANVLTF. CDR3 in DNA: TGCAGCGTTGAAGCCTGGGGGGATCCCCCTTCTGGGGCCAACGTCCTGACTTTC. This rearrangement joins TRBV29-1 to TRBJ2-6, with D maybe TRBD2 (6 bases). Trimming pared 1 base from V and 1 base from J, leaving 17 bases between. This CDR3 has 18 residues. Germline CDR1 and CDR2: SQVTM and ANQGSEA.

This clone is medium-sized (0.01 to 0.1%). The V gene is TRBV2, the J gene TRBJ2-7, with a possible D match to TRBD1 (6 bases). The germline V gene encodes CDR1 SNHLY and CDR2 FYNNEI. V was clipped by 6 bases and J by 13 bases, with 13 bases between them. The CDR3 runs to 10 residues. The CDR3 reads CASSTRDIYF. The DNA of the CDR3 is TGTGCCAGCAGCACCCGGGACATTTACTTC.

Comments on this clone: One end of the junction fails to match germline, which may point to a read error. The rearrangement uses TRBV7-7 and TRBJ2-5; a possible D gene is TRBD2 (5 bases). Germline CDR1 reads SSHAT; CDR2 reads FNYEAQ (reference sequence). The CDR3 sequence is 16 residues long. The CDR3 nucleotides are TGTGCTAGCAGCCTCCTGTACGGGGTGTGGGAAGAGACCCAGTACTTC. Amino acid sequence: CASSLLYGVWEETQYF.

V is TRBV5-1 and J is TRBJ2-1, with 12 positions matching TRBD2. This CDR3 has 16 residues. CDR1 is SGHRS and CDR2 is YFSETQ in the germline V gene. V lost 4 bases and J lost 5; bases outside the gene matches: 7. The CDR3 DNA reads TGCGCCAGCAGCCACGCACTAGCGGGAGGTCACAATGAGCAGTTCTTC. This gives the protein CASSHALAGGHNEQFF.

This clone has a handful of counts. V is TRBV27 and J is TRBJ2-7, with D perhaps TRBD2 (5 bases). Germline V lookup: CDR1 MNHEY, CDR2 SMNVEV (reference sequence). The CDR3 extends over 14 amino acids. The V and J ends lost 0 bases and 4 bases respectively, with 10 bases between them. CDR3 nucleotides: TGTGCCAGCAGTTTATCAGGGAGTGGGTACGAGCAGTACTTC. Its translation is CASSLSGSGYEQYF.

In this sample, this clone turned up a few times. The chain recombines TRBV6-1 with TRBJ2-1; D is perhaps TRBD2 (6 bases). The CDR3 length is 13 residues. Germline-derived CDR1 and CDR2 are MNHNS and SASEGT. V shed 7 bases and J shed 1 base, with 8 bases lying between them. This chain's CDR3 is CASTLASYNEQFF. CDR3 sequence (DNA): TGTGCCAGCACCCTAGCGTCCTACAATGAGCAGTTCTTC.

This clone occurred a few times. The genes are TRBV10-2 and TRBJ1-2; perhaps TRBD1 as D (5 bases). Germline CDR1 reads WSHSY; CDR2 reads SAAADI. This CDR3 has 13 residues. V lost 4 bases and J 5 bases, leaving 11 bases between the germline ends. CDR3 loop: CASSVGAGYGYTF. The DNA of the CDR3 is TGCGCCAGCAGTGTAGGGGCGGGATATGGCTACACCTTC.

The chain carries TRBV7-9 and TRBJ2-7; D may be TRBD1 (6 bases). Germline V gives CDR1 SEHNR, CDR2 FQNEAQ (reference sequence). CDR3 size: 13 residues. Trimming removed 1 base at V and 3 bases at J, with 7 bases between. CDR3 DNA: TGTGCCAGCAGCTTAGGGGGGCTCTACGAGCAGTACTTC. It encodes CASSLGGLYEQYF.

The V gene is TRBV6-4, the J gene TRBJ2-3; 13 positions agree with TRBD2. The V and J ends lost 6 bases and 6 bases, in that order; junction bases with no gene match: 6. The CDR3 runs to 15 residues. CDR1 is MRHNA and CDR2 is SNTAGT in the germline V gene. CDR3 DNA sequence: TGTGCCAGCAGCGAACTAGCGGGGGGGCCGGATACGCAGTATTTT. Protein product: CASSELAGGPDTQYF.

This chain joins TRBV27 and TRBJ2-1; 8 nucleotides align to TRBD2. Looked up from germline, CDR1 is MNHEY and CDR2 is SMNVEV (reference sequence). V trimming: 6 bases; J trimming: 7 bases; junction bases outside the gene matches: 8. The length of the CDR3 is 14 residues. The CDR3 loop is CASRTGGPGNEQFF. In DNA form, the CDR3 reads TGTGCCAGCAGGACGGGAGGGCCGGGGAATGAGCAGTTCTTC.

The chain joins TRBV9 to TRBJ1-1, with 8 bases aligning to TRBD1. The CDR3 runs to 14 residues. The ends lost 4 bases at V and 4 bases at J; junction bases unmatched: 6. Germline V gene lookup returns CDR1 SGDLS and CDR2 YYNGEE. The CDR3 DNA sequence: TGTGCCAGCAGCCCACAGGGGGATCGCACTGAAGCTTTCTTT. Its translation: CASSPQGDRTEAFF.

In its sample, this clone was seen a few times. The chain recombines TRBV6-5 with TRBJ2-2; D unclear. Germline CDR1 MNHEY, CDR2 SVGAGI. The V end lost 4 bases, the J end lost 1 base, and 4 bases lay between the germline ends. The CDR3 totals 13 residues. The CDR3 sequence is CASSFRNTGELFF. The CDR3 region has the DNA TGTGCCAGCAGTTTTCGGAACACCGGGGAGCTGTTTTTT.

This chain uses TRBV2 with TRBJ2-7; D is ambiguous. The CDR3 length is 15 residues. Germline CDR1 and CDR2: SNHLY and FYNNEI. CDR3 DNA sequence: TGTTTCAGGAAGGCGACGGCAAACGATTTCTACGAGCAGTACTTC. It codes for CFRKATANDFYEQYF.